These 7 T cell receptor beta chains came from one sample sequenced in a study of T cells in narcolepsy. TCRdb keeps only in-frame clones here, not all; method: immunoSEQ multiplex PCR. This table has under 20,000 clones, 85% to 90% appearing once. The material sequenced was memory (CD45RA-) CD4+ T cells from blood. Every receptor here comes from a human donor in good health.

Regarding this clone: A read error may produce the germline difference seen at one junction end. The chain employs TRBV2 and TRBJ2-5, with a tentative D call TRBD2 (5 bases). Germline V gene data show CDR1 as SNHLY and CDR2 as FYNNEI. The CDR3 length is 11 residues. The CDR3 protein is CASSAGPSTHF. The CDR3 nucleotides read TGTGCCAGCAGCGCGGGCCCTTCGACCCACTTC.

The chain employs TRBV29-1 and TRBJ2-7, with D maybe TRBD2 (6 bases). CDR3 length equals 13 residues. Germline CDR1 and CDR2: SQVTM and ANQGSEA. With 3 bases removed from V and 4 bases from J, the gap between germline ends came to 13 bases. CDR3: CSVERGTRYEQYF. The CDR3 nucleotides are TGCAGCGTTGAGCGGGGCACACGTTACGAGCAGTACTTC.

This chain connects TRBV28 to TRBJ1-2; possible D gene TRBD1, 5 bases. CDR1 and CDR2 (germline): MDHEN, SYDVKM. V was trimmed by 8 bases and J by 9 bases, leaving 22 bases between them. This CDR3 has 14 residues. In nucleotides, the CDR3 is TGTGCCAGCGTTTCGAGTTGGGTGGGGGTTAGCTACACCTTC. Amino acids: CASVSSWVGVSYTF.

V usage is TRBV11-3 and J usage is TRBJ2-2; the D is unclear. V was cut by 6 bases and J by 8 bases, with 13 bases left in between. Germline V CDR1 and CDR2: SGHNT, YENEEA. This CDR3 has 13 residues. The CDR3 bases are TGTGCCAGCAGTCAGATTCGGCGAGGGGAGCTGTTTTTT. Translating gives CASSQIRRGELFF.

Regarding this clone: One junction end does not reproduce the germline sequence, and a read error may be involved. The genes are TRBV2 and TRBJ2-3; TRBD1 or TRBD2 may be the D gene (6 bases each). The CDR3 spans 15 residues. Germline V gene data show CDR1 as SNHLY and CDR2 as FYNNEI. The CDR3 DNA reads as TGTGCCAGCATCGCTCACGGGGGCTTCACAGGTACGCAGTATTTT. Protein product: CASIAHGGFTGTQYF.

J is TRBJ1-5 and V is TRBV19; D is ambiguous. The CDR3 covers 14 residues. Germline-derived CDR1 and CDR2 are LNHDA and SQIVND (reference sequence). The ends were cut back, 1 base at V and 7 bases at J, with 11 bases in the middle. This chain's CDR3 is CASSIGASAQPQHF. The CDR3 DNA reads TGTGCCAGTAGTATAGGAGCGTCGGCCCAGCCCCAGCATTTT.

This chain connects TRBV4-1 to TRBJ1-1; a weak D match, TRBD1 (6 bases). V was shortened by 0 bases and J by 0 bases, with 11 bases between the two germline ends. CDR1 and CDR2 (germline): MGHRA, YSYEKL. The CDR3 totals 16 residues. CDR3 in DNA: TGCGCCAGCAGCCAAGACGGACAGAGCATGAACACTGAAGCTTTCTTT. Translating gives CASSQDGQSMNTEAFF.